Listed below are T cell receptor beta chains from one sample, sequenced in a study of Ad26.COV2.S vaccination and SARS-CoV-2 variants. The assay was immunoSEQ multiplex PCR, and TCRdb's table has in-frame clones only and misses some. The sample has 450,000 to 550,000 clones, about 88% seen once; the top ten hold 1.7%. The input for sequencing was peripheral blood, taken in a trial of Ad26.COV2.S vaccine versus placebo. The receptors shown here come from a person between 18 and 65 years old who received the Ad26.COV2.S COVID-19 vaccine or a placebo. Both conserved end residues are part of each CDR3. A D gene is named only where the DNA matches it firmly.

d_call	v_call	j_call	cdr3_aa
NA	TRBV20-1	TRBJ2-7	CSASGPYEQYF
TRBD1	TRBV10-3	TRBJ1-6	CAISEDRANSPLHF
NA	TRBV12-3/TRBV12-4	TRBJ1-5	CASRDNRQPQHF
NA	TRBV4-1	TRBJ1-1	CASRSVNTEAFF
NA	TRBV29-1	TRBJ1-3	CSVTRGGTGNTIYF
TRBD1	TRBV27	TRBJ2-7	CASSKGARNEQYF
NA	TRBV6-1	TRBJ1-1	CASSDPRSAFF
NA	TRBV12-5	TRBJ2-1	CASGSGGGLYNEQFF
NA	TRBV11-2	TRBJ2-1	CASSFFGNEQFF
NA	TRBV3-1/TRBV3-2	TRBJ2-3	CASSLKTPASTDTQYF
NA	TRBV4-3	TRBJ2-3	CASSQGPRGTDTQYF
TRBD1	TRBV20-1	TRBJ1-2	CSASDRVNYGYTF
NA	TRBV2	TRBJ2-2	CASTRTANTGELFF
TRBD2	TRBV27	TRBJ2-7	CASSSIWSGAHEQYF
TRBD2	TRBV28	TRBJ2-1	CASSFLIAGASYNEQFF
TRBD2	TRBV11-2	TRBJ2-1	CASSPGRLAGANEQFF
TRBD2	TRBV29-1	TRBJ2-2	CSSIAGGSGELFF